This T cell receptor beta chain was captured by sequencing in a study of shared clonotypes between healthy human individuals. The table lists this clone with many counts. Its ends do not fully match the called genes, so a read error is possible. Loaded into unsorted PBMC replicate PCRs was 300 ng DNA, 25,000 to 30,000 T cell genomes. Assay used: immunoSEQ multiplex PCR; TCRdb lists only in-frame clones, some missing. The sample includes around 480,000 clones, roughly 85% of them seen just once. It was some 96 million PBMCs that unsorted samples used for genomic DNA. Sample: PBMCs. This TCR derives from a woman in her 40s in good health. Some clones in this sample may be carry-over from other donors' samples.

For the CDR3, the DNA is TGTGCCAGCAGCCTAGCGGGAGGGGGGCAAGAGACCCAGTACTTC. Translated: CASSLAGGGQETQYF. The chain carries TRBV7-2 and TRBJ2-5, with 12 bases aligning to TRBD2. Looked up from germline, CDR1 is SGHTA and CDR2 is FQGNSA. The CDR3 is 15 residues long.